The 15 T cell receptor beta chains reported below all come from one sample, sequenced in a study of early T cells in non-severe SARS-CoV-2 infection. TCRdb redid the calling of the 5' RACE reads with MiXCR, one entry per CDR3 protein. This sample has 95,000 to 100,000 distinct CDR3 sequences, with roughly 11% found just once. Sequences were obtained from whole blood. These receptors were obtained from an adult who was a healthcare worker with PCR-confirmed SARS-CoV-2 infection or an uninfected control (not recorded which).

This clonotype occurred a few times. CDR3 amino acids: CASSLIPGQESYEQYF. The CDR3 DNA reads as TGTGCCAGCAGTCTCATACCGGGACAGGAAAGTTACGAGCAGTACTTC. The rearrangement uses TRBV12-3 or TRBV12-4 and TRBJ2-7; the match to TRBD1 covers 8 bases. After removal of 5 bases from V and 4 bases from J, the junction contained 13 bases not matched to a gene. The CDR3 has 16 amino acids.

DNA of the CDR3: TGTGCCAGCAGCTTCTGGACTAGCGGGAGTCTCGAGCAGTTCTTC. Amino acids: CASSFWTSGSLEQFF. The rearrangement uses TRBV7-2 and TRBJ2-1; the match to TRBD2 covers 13 bases. Germline values: CDR1 SGHTA, CDR2 FQGNSA. The CDR3 is made up of 15 amino acids. Unmatched junction bases numbered 6, after V lost 3 bases and J lost 10 bases.

About this clonotype itself: This clone may be a read error of a much larger clone one base away. This chain uses TRBV28 with TRBJ1-1; 9 bases align to TRBD1. The CDR3 runs 14 residues. CDR1 is MDHEN and CDR2 is SYDVKM in the germline V gene. The CDR3 is CASSVTGGDTVAFF. CDR3 DNA: TGTGCCAGCAGCGTTACAGGGGGCGACACTGTAGCTTTCTTT.

This clonotype was observed many times. The rearrangement links TRBV21-1 to TRBJ2-1; the table's D call, TRBD1, has no DNA check behind it. TRBV21-1 is a listed pseudogene. The CDR3 covers 16 residues. This CDR3 is CASSKESPPPGYEQFF. CDR3 DNA: TGTGCCAGCAGCAAAGAAAGTCCCCCCCCGGGGTATGAGCAGTTCTTC.

This clonotype was counted between two and nine times. The rearrangement uses TRBV7-6 and TRBJ2-7; no reliable D call. Germline CDR1 reads SGHVS; CDR2 reads FNYEAQ. Deletions cut 4 bases from V and 0 bases from J, with 10 bases between. The CDR3 is 14 amino acids. CDR3 protein: CASSSPPASYEQYF. As DNA, the CDR3 is TGTGCCAGCAGCTCCCCTCCGGCCTCCTACGAGCAGTACTTC.

This clonotype was counted between two and nine times. V gene TRBV5-1 combines with J gene TRBJ2-7; no firm D call. V was pared by 0 bases and J by 2 bases, with 9 bases between. Germline loops: CDR1 SGHRS, CDR2 YFSETQ. This CDR3 region has 14 residues. Here the CDR3 DNA reads TGCGCCAGCAGCTTGGTAGCAATTACCTACGAGCAGTACTTC. Its translation: CASSLVAITYEQYF.

This clonotype was observed at least ten times. V gene TRBV20-1 combines with J gene TRBJ1-2; TRBD1 is a possible D gene (5 bases). Germline-derived CDR1 and CDR2 are DFQATT and SNEGSKA (reference sequence). This CDR3 region has 13 residues. Trimming took 6 bases from V and 13 from J, leaving 24 bases between them. CDR3 nucleotides: TGCAGTGCCTCCCATCCGGGACGGACTTCTGGCACCTTC. Protein product: CSASHPGRTSGTF.

This clonotype has a handful of counts. This chain joins TRBV30 and TRBJ1-2; TRBD1 matches 9 bases. Trimming cost V 0 bases and J 6 bases; bases outside gene matches: 8. CDR1 GTSNPN and CDR2 SVGIG come from the germline V gene (reference sequence). The CDR3 has 15 amino acids. Here the CDR3 DNA reads TGTGCCTGGAGTGTATGGGGACAGGGTAATGATGGCTACACCTTC. Translating it yields CAWSVWGQGNDGYTF.

This clonotype was found a few times. CDR3 coding DNA: TGTGCCAGCAGTGCTGTGGGGGCCACTCACTACGAGCAGTACTTC. Translating it yields CASSAVGATHYEQYF. The V gene is TRBV28, the J gene TRBJ2-7; weak D call: TRBD1 (6 bases). The CDR3 covers 15 residues. The germline gives CDR1 MDHEN, CDR2 SYDVKM. V was clipped by 5 bases and J by 3 bases, with 17 bases between them.

V is TRBV20-1 and J is TRBJ2-5; TRBD2 matches 12 bases. The CDR3 extends over 13 amino acids. Germline values: CDR1 DFQATT, CDR2 SNEGSKA (reference sequence). V was pared by 5 bases and J by 6 bases, with 4 bases of the junction left unmatched. The CDR3 DNA is TGCAGTGCTGAAGGACTAGCGGGGCAGACCCAGTACTTC. The encoded protein is CSAEGLAGQTQYF.

This sequence joins TRBV18 and TRBJ1-3; 9 bases are shared with TRBD1. CDR3 length: 15 amino acids. V shed 3 bases and J 3 bases; nucleotides not matched to a gene: 3. The germline CDR1 and CDR2 sequences are KGHSH and LQKENI. The CDR3 nucleotides read TGTGCCAGCTCACCGGGACAGGGTGGTGGAAACACCATATATTTT. Amino acids: CASSPGQGGGNTIYF.

This clonotype showed up many times. This rearrangement joins TRBV12-3 or TRBV12-4 to TRBJ2-5; TRBD1 matches at 9 bases. V shed 1 base, J shed 5 bases, and the junction held 2 bases outside the gene matches. The CDR3 is 14 residues long. The CDR3 nucleotides are TGTGCCAGCAGTTTAGTACAGGGGGCGGAGACCCAGTACTTC. It translates to CASSLVQGAETQYF.

The sample holds many counts of this clonotype. V usage is TRBV5-1 and J usage is TRBJ2-2; weak D call: TRBD1 (5 bases). CDR1 is SGHRS and CDR2 is YFSETQ in the germline V gene. The V end was cut by 4 bases, the J end by 3 bases, with 10 bases between. The CDR3 runs to 14 residues. The CDR3 bases are TGCGCCAGCAGCCCGGTGGGGCACACCGGGGAGCTGTTTTTT. Translated: CASSPVGHTGELFF.

The sample holds many counts of this clonotype. The J gene is TRBJ2-3, the V gene TRBV7-2; no firm D call. The V end lost 2 bases, the J end lost 0 bases, and 15 bases lay between the germline ends. The CDR3 length is 17 residues. Germline CDR1 reads SGHTA; CDR2 reads FQGNSA. CDR3 nucleotide sequence: TGTGCCAGCAGCTTAAAACTGACCCTACGGAGCACAGATACGCAGTATTTT. The encoded protein is CASSLKLTLRSTDTQYF. The whole variable domain, remainder taken from reference TRBV7-2 and TRBJ2-3, is GAGVSQSPSNKVTEKGKDVELRCDPISGHTALYWYRQSLGQGLEFLIYFQGNSAPDKSGLPSDRFSAERTGGSVSTLTIQRTQQEDSAVYLCASSLKLTLRSTDTQYFGPGTRLTVL.

This clonotype has a count of ten or more. This rearrangement joins TRBV7-6 to TRBJ2-1, with D perhaps matching TRBD2 (6 bases). The CDR3 runs 17 residues. Germline V gene data show CDR1 as SGHVS and CDR2 as FNYEAQ. The V end was cut by 5 bases, the J end by 0 bases, with 17 bases between. DNA of the CDR3: TGTGCCAGCAGCCTATCCCGGGACTCAAGCTCCTACAATGAGCAGTTCTTC. Translating gives CASSLSRDSSSYNEQFF.